Shown below are 20 T cell receptor beta chains from a single sample sequenced in a study of T cells in localized non-small cell lung cancer (dated by TCRdb to about 2020). The library was built by means of the immunoSEQ multiplex PCR assay. This immuneACCESS table, as held by TCRdb, lists in-frame sequences with V and J called but not all clones. Of the missing ones, under half trace to an unresolved V gene in checked studies; the others have no known cause. Across this sample there are 61,000 or so clones, with around 86% seen only once. The ten biggest clones cover approximately 5.2% of the sample. Sequencing used peripheral blood, obtained before any cancer treatment. These receptors originate from a woman aged 35 to 70 with stage I lung adenocarcinoma.

The V call is TRBV9, the J call TRBJ1-1; no definite D call. The CDR3 sequence is 13 residues long. The V and J ends lost 4 bases and 1 base respectively, with 8 bases between them. Germline CDR1 reads SGDLS; CDR2 reads YYNGEE. In nucleotides, the CDR3 is TGTGCCAGCAGCTTCGGACCGAACACTGAAGCTTTCTTT. It translates to CASSFGPNTEAFF.

The V and J genes are TRBV2 and TRBJ1-2; tentatively, D is TRBD1 (5 bases). The CDR3 loop spans 13 amino acids. The ends were cut back, 2 bases at V and 7 bases at J, with 11 bases in the middle. Germline-derived CDR1 and CDR2 are SNHLY and FYNNEI. The CDR3 protein is CASSEWAGGGYTF. The CDR3 DNA is TGTGCCAGCAGTGAATGGGCGGGGGGTGGCTACACCTTC.

The V gene is TRBV5-1, the J gene TRBJ1-6, with a weak D call TRBD1 (6 bases). CDR1 SGHRS and CDR2 YFSETQ come from the germline V gene. The CDR3 spans 15 residues. Trimming shortened V by 0 bases and J by 7 bases, and 11 bases separated the two germline ends. CDR3 in amino acids: CASSLDGQQNSPLHF. CDR3 coding DNA: TGCGCCAGCAGCTTGGATGGACAGCAGAATTCACCCCTCCACTTT.

This clone showed up just once. The rearrangement uses TRBV19 and TRBJ1-1; possible D gene TRBD1, 5 bases. Trimming pared 3 bases from V and 4 bases from J, leaving 12 bases between. CDR1 is LNHDA and CDR2 is SQIVND in the germline V gene (reference sequence). This CDR3 region has 14 residues. CDR3 residues: CASSIKPQGTEAFF. In DNA, the CDR3 is TGTGCCAGTAGTATTAAGCCTCAGGGCACTGAAGCTTTCTTT.

The rearrangement links TRBV5-1 to TRBJ1-4, with TRBD1 as a possible D gene (5 bases). V lost 4 bases and J 0 bases, leaving 10 bases between the germline ends. The germline gives CDR1 SGHRS, CDR2 YFSETQ. The CDR3 length is 15 residues. The CDR3 is CASSADSATNEKLFF. For the CDR3, the DNA is TGCGCCAGCAGCGCAGACAGCGCAACTAATGAAAAACTGTTTTTT.

The chain links TRBV11-2 to TRBJ1-1; possibly TRBD1 for D (5 bases). The CDR3 has 15 amino acids. The V gene's germline CDR1 is SGHAT and CDR2 FQNNGV. Trimming left V 4 bases short and J 1 base short, with 13 bases between. DNA of the CDR3: TGTGCCAGCAGCTACCGGGGACCTCAGAACACTGAAGCTTTCTTT. Protein: CASSYRGPQNTEAFF.

The gene calls are TRBV28 and TRBJ1-2, with D hard to call. The length of the CDR3 is 16 residues. V gave up 2 bases and J gave up 6 bases, with 19 bases separating them. CDR1 and CDR2 from the germline V gene are MDHEN and SYDVKM. CDR3 DNA: TGTGCCAGCAGTTTACTGGACGGCCGGGGTCGGGATGGCTACACCTTC. This sequence encodes CASSLLDGRGRDGYTF.

This chain uses TRBV9 with TRBJ1-2; possible D gene TRBD1, 5 bases. V gave up 0 bases and J gave up 4 bases, with 19 bases separating them. Germline V gives CDR1 SGDLS, CDR2 YYNGEE. The CDR3 is made up of 17 amino acids. The CDR3 sequence: CASSVGDSPGGSYGYTF. The DNA of the CDR3 is TGTGCCAGCAGCGTAGGAGACAGCCCTGGGGGGTCCTATGGCTACACCTTC.

This sequence joins TRBV18 and TRBJ1-5; the match to TRBD1 covers 8 bases. The CDR3 totals 16 residues. CDR1 is KGHSH, CDR2 LQKENI, per germline. The J segment lost 5 bases and the V segment lost 4 bases, leaving 10 bases of the junction unmatched. For the CDR3, the DNA is TGTGCCAGCTCACATTTTAACAGGGGGGTAGATCAGCCCCAGCATTTT. It translates to CASSHFNRGVDQPQHF.

This clone appeared a few times. V is TRBV6-5 and J is TRBJ2-1; D may correspond to TRBD1 or TRBD2 (5 bases each). From germline, CDR1 is MNHEY and CDR2 SVGAGI. The CDR3 runs to 14 residues. V was trimmed by 5 bases and J by 11 bases, leaving 19 bases between them. The CDR3 loop reads CASSQLLRLGQQFF. CDR3 DNA sequence: TGTGCCAGCAGTCAACTCCTAAGGCTGGGACAGCAGTTCTTC.

This chain's CDR3 is CASSFSNSPLHF. The CDR3 bases are TGTGCCAGCAGCTTCAGTAATTCACCCCTCCACTTT. The chain recombines TRBV7-9 with TRBJ1-6, with unresolved D. Germline V gene lookup returns CDR1 SEHNR and CDR2 FQNEAQ (reference sequence). Trimming left V 3 bases short and J 6 bases short, with 3 bases between. The CDR3 contains 12 residues.

Note on this clone: Other DNA sequences in the same sample also yield this CDR3. This chain connects TRBV4-2 to TRBJ1-2, with D perhaps TRBD1 (5 bases). The CDR3 contains 18 residues. The germline gives CDR1 LGHNA, CDR2 YNFKEQ. V was trimmed by 5 bases and J by 1 base, leaving 23 bases between them. CDR3 coding DNA: TGTGCCAGCAGCATTACCGGGACTAAGCGGATTGGTAACTATGGCTACACCTTC. Its protein is CASSITGTKRIGNYGYTF.

The chain couples TRBV2 to TRBJ2-2; no firm D call. The V and J ends lost 3 bases and 8 bases respectively, with 16 bases between them. Looked up from germline, CDR1 is SNHLY and CDR2 is FYNNEI. The CDR3 runs 15 residues. CDR3 bases: TGTGCCAGCAGTGATGCCGCCTTCAGCACAGGGGAGCTGTTTTTT. Protein product: CASSDAAFSTGELFF.

This clone appeared a single time. V and J are TRBV15 and TRBJ1-1, with a tentative D call TRBD1 (6 bases). CDR3 length equals 15 residues. Germline V gene data show CDR1 as LNHNV and CDR2 as YYDKDF (reference sequence). V shed 3 bases and J shed 1 base, with 12 bases lying between them. CDR3 region: CATSRRVGANTEAFF. CDR3 nucleotides: TGTGCCACCAGCAGGCGGGTGGGGGCGAACACTGAAGCTTTCTTT.

This chain connects TRBV10-3 to TRBJ2-3, with D possibly TRBD1 on 5 matching bases. This CDR3 has 16 residues. Germline V gene data show CDR1 as ENHRY and CDR2 as SYGVKD. Trimming removed 0 bases from V and 2 bases from J, with 12 bases in between. The CDR3 DNA is TGTGCCATCAGTGAGTCAGACAGACAAGTCACAGATACGCAGTATTTT. Encoded protein: CAISESDRQVTDTQYF.

V gene TRBV7-6 combines with J gene TRBJ2-7; D uncertain. Looked up from germline, CDR1 is SGHVS and CDR2 is FNYEAQ. Trimming shortened V by 2 bases and J by 2 bases, and 10 bases separated the two germline ends. The CDR3 extends over 14 amino acids. CDR3 amino acids: CASSLTRHPYEQYF. The CDR3 DNA follows: TGTGCCAGCAGCTTAACCAGGCACCCCTACGAGCAGTACTTC.

This chain uses TRBV6-1 with TRBJ1-4; 10 bases fit TRBD1. The V and J ends lost 3 bases and 4 bases, in that order; junction bases with no gene match: 2. CDR1 is MNHNS and CDR2 is SASEGT in the germline V gene. The CDR3 sequence is 15 residues long. The CDR3 nucleotides read TGTGCCAGCAGTGAGTGGGACAGGGGTAATGAAAAACTGTTTTTT. Protein: CASSEWDRGNEKLFF.

This chain joins TRBV2 and TRBJ1-3, with 9 bases identical to TRBD1. Germline V lookup: CDR1 SNHLY, CDR2 FYNNEI. Losses at the gene ends were 5 bases for V and 4 bases for J; bases not matched to a gene: 3. The length of the CDR3 is 14 residues. This chain's CDR3 is CASSTGTGGNTIYF. Here the CDR3 DNA reads TGTGCCAGCAGTACTGGGACAGGGGGAAACACCATATATTTT.

The chain links TRBV5-4 to TRBJ2-5, with 12 bases aligning to TRBD2. The junction had 7 bases not matched to a gene; V was cut back by 5 bases and J by 5 bases. The CDR3 is made up of 15 amino acids. The germline V gene has CDR1 SGHNT and CDR2 YYREEE (reference sequence). The CDR3 protein is CASSQGLAGEETQYF. The CDR3 nucleotides read TGTGCCAGCAGTCAGGGACTAGCGGGTGAGGAGACCCAGTACTTC.

The V call is TRBV5-1, the J call TRBJ1-2, with TRBD1 identical over 8 bases. The CDR3 extends over 14 amino acids. Germline CDR1 SGHRS, CDR2 YFSETQ. J was trimmed by 6 bases and V by 3 bases; bases with no gene match: 7. CDR3 sequence reads: CASSWGLTGDGYTF. The CDR3 bases are TGCGCCAGCAGCTGGGGATTGACAGGGGATGGCTACACCTTC.